This T cell receptor (beta chain) emerged from a study of cytomegalovirus exposure and HLA in healthy donors. Across the study: In terms of ancestry, the Caucasian-associated cluster contained roughly 81% of the roughly 400 genotyped donors. Notes on the study in general: In a later analysis, at a false discovery rate of 0.05, fewer than 20,000 TCR beta sequences were associated with HLA alleles.

As concerns this clone: The antigen remains unidentified.

The PCR made use of 60 Vbeta and 13 Jbeta primers. Sequencing was performed with immunoSEQ multiplex PCR; in TCRdb, only in-frame clones are kept and a portion is missing. Here the sample spans more than 90,000 clones, around four fifths being singletons. J lost 1 base, V lost 4 bases, and 1 base had no gene match. Germline loops: CDR1 MNHNS, CDR2 SASEGT. The CDR3 runs to 14 residues. The sequenced sample consisted of PBMCs. The clonotype comes from a woman aged 55-69 years in good health and CMV-seronegative. The rearrangement uses TRBV6-1 and TRBJ2-7; 10 positions match TRBD1. The CDR3: CASSAGQGSYEQYF. CDR3 sequence (DNA): TGTGCCAGCAGTGCGGGACAGGGGTCCTACGAGCAGTACTTC.